One sample yielded the 9 T cell receptor beta chains listed below, sequenced in a study of T cell changes during pregnancy in multiple sclerosis. Sequencing was performed with immunoSEQ multiplex PCR; in TCRdb, only in-frame clones are kept and a portion is missing. The sample contains some 21,000 clones, roughly 80% of which appear only once. Sample: CD8+ T cells from peripheral blood mononuclear cells, taken in the first trimester of pregnancy. The source is a female donor in good health, enrolled as a control in a pregnancy study.

This clone is categorized as medium-sized (0.01 to 0.1%). At the DNA level, this CDR3 is encoded by other sequences in the same sample as well. J is TRBJ2-3 and V is TRBV6-4; 11 nucleotides agree with TRBD2. Trimming removed 3 bases from V and 4 bases from J; junction bases left unmatched: 0. The CDR3 runs 14 residues. In germline, CDR1 is MRHNA, CDR2 SNTAGT. CDR3 bases: TGTGCCAGCAGTGATAGCGGGGGGGCAGATACGCAGTATTTT. Protein product: CASSDSGGADTQYF.

V gene TRBV5-1 combines with J gene TRBJ1-5; TRBD1 aligns across 10 bases. CDR3 length: 15 amino acids. The ends lost 4 bases at V and 7 bases at J; junction bases unmatched: 8. Germline CDR1 reads SGHRS; CDR2 reads YFSETQ. This CDR3 reads CASSLDRGLGQPQHF. CDR3 DNA sequence: TGCGCCAGCAGCCTAGACAGGGGGCTAGGACAGCCCCAGCATTTT.

This rearrangement joins TRBV6-5 to TRBJ1-1; D uncertain. The CDR3 extends over 15 amino acids. Trimming stripped 2 bases from V and 5 bases from J, with 15 bases between. The V gene's germline CDR1 is MNHEY and CDR2 SVGAGI. DNA of the CDR3: TGTGCCAGCAGTTACCCACCGGCAGGAAAGACTGAAGCTTTCTTT. Amino acids: CASSYPPAGKTEAFF.

The chain recombines TRBV11-2 with TRBJ2-7; D perhaps matches TRBD1 (6 bases). The V and J ends lost 3 bases and 4 bases respectively, with 13 bases between them. This CDR3 has 14 amino acids. Germline values: CDR1 SGHAT, CDR2 FQNNGV. CDR3 in DNA: TGTGCCAGCAGCTTCGGGACATCCCAATACGAGCAGTACTTC. Translated, it gives CASSFGTSQYEQYF.

The genes are TRBV6-1 and TRBJ1-2; 10 positions agree with TRBD1. This CDR3 is 14 amino acids long. Germline V gene lookup returns CDR1 MNHNS and CDR2 SASEGT. V was pared by 1 base and J by 4 bases, with 0 bases of the junction left unmatched. The CDR3 loop reads CASSEGTGGYGYTF. Written as DNA, the CDR3 is TGTGCCAGCAGTGAAGGGACAGGGGGCTATGGCTACACCTTC.

The chain has TRBV6-4 and TRBJ2-2, with D maybe TRBD1 (5 bases). This CDR3 is built from 16 residues. Germline V lookup: CDR1 MRHNA, CDR2 SNTAGT. V gave up 5 bases and J gave up 1 base, with 14 bases separating them. For the CDR3, the DNA is TGTGCCAGCAGTCCCCAGGGTGATTTGAACACCGGGGAGCTGTTTTTT. Protein product: CASSPQGDLNTGELFF.

The J gene is TRBJ2-1, the V gene TRBV30, with D perhaps matching TRBD1 (6 bases). V lost 0 bases and J 9 bases, leaving 18 bases between the germline ends. The CDR3 totals 15 residues. The germline V gene encodes CDR1 GTSNPN and CDR2 SVGIG (reference sequence). CDR3 amino acids: CAWSVTGRVGPEQFF. The CDR3 region has the DNA TGTGCCTGGAGTGTAACAGGGAGAGTGGGCCCTGAGCAGTTCTTC.

Comment on this clone: At one end, the junction sequence differs from germline, possibly due to a read error. The CDR3 DNA sequence: TGTGCCAGCAGTGACGGGGAGACTAGCGGCTACAATGGGCAGTTCTTC. Translated, it gives CASSDGETSGYNGQFF. The J gene is TRBJ2-1, the V gene TRBV6-4; 9 positions agree with TRBD2. Germline-derived CDR1 and CDR2 are MRHNA and SNTAGT. This CDR3 region has 16 residues.

The V gene is TRBV15, the J gene TRBJ2-7; 13 bases are a match to TRBD2. The germline V gene encodes CDR1 LNHNV and CDR2 YYDKDF (reference sequence). The CDR3 totals 18 residues. With V trimmed by 1 base and J by 1 base, 7 bases remained unmatched. CDR3 sequence (DNA): TGTGCCACCAGCAGAGGAGGACTAGCGGGAGTGGAGTCCTACGAGCAGTACTTC. As protein: CATSRGGLAGVESYEQYF.